This TCR beta chain came from a study of cytomegalovirus exposure and HLA in healthy donors. On the study more broadly: An earlier analysis found around 100 million unique TCR beta sequences from approximately 190 million T cells.

Per germline, CDR1 KGHSH and CDR2 LQKENI. CDR3 size: 15 residues. V gave up 1 base and J gave up 5 bases; unmatched junction bases: 6. Each donor was healthy, and each was a bone marrow donor. A multiplex PCR was run with 60 Vbeta primers and 13 Jbeta primers. Original methodology: As a later analysis found, there were 78 million or so unique TCR beta chains, of which some 9.9 million were shared. Here immunoSEQ multiplex PCR was the method, and the copy in TCRdb shows in-frame clones only, minus some. D and trimming were read from the DNA, whereas the V and J calls and clone size are those reported in that table. Of around 50,000 clones in the sample, 45% to 70% were seen once.

This TCR derives from a human donor in good health. Specimen: PBMCs. This rearrangement joins TRBV18 to TRBJ2-5; 8 bases fit TRBD2. The CDR3 spells CASSPRRGGGETQYF. CDR3 coding DNA: TGTGCCAGCTCACCACGTCGGGGGGGCGGTGAGACCCAGTACTTC.